These 11 T cell receptor beta chains originate from one sample sequenced in a study of siplizumab effects on memory and regulatory T cells. The method was immunoSEQ multiplex PCR; TCRdb's version includes in-frame clones alone and lacks a portion of them. The table lists more than 95,000 clones, 85% to 95% of them singletons. Input material: CD4+ T cells sorted from blood. The receptors were gathered from a human donor in good health.

This sequence joins TRBV19 and TRBJ1-1; TRBD1 is a possible D gene (5 bases). The CDR3 length is 14 residues. Per the germline V gene, CDR1 is LNHDA and CDR2 is SQIVND (reference sequence). Trimming removed 6 bases at V and 5 bases at J, with 16 bases between. For the CDR3, the DNA is TGTGCCAGTAGATGGGACCCCAGAAGGACTGAAGCTTTCTTT. It is translated as CASRWDPRRTEAFF.

This chain uses TRBV15 with TRBJ2-5; D call uncertain. CDR1 and CDR2 (germline): LNHNV, YYDKDF (reference sequence). V was shortened by 4 bases and J by 1 base, with 7 bases between the two germline ends. The CDR3 spans 13 residues. The CDR3 reads CATSNTVQETQYF. The CDR3 coding sequence is TGTGCCACCAGCAATACGGTCCAAGAGACCCAGTACTTC.

This chain links TRBV6-1 with TRBJ1-5; D remains unclear. From germline, CDR1 is MNHNS and CDR2 SASEGT. Between the trimmed V and J ends, which lost 5 bases and 3 bases, there was a span of 11 bases. The CDR3 sequence is 14 residues long. The CDR3 sequence: CASSKGFNNQPQHF. The CDR3 DNA sequence: TGTGCCAGCAGTAAAGGGTTCAACAATCAGCCCCAGCATTTT.

V usage is TRBV6-1 and J usage is TRBJ2-7; D might be TRBD1 (6 bases). The CDR3 extends over 15 amino acids. Germline V gives CDR1 MNHNS, CDR2 SASEGT. V was pared by 2 bases and J by 2 bases, with 13 bases between. CDR3 DNA sequence: TGTGCCAGCAGTGAAATGGGACAAGCGGCCTACGAGCAGTACTTC. It yields the protein CASSEMGQAAYEQYF.

The chain joins TRBV6-5 to TRBJ2-1; D not resolved. This CDR3 spans 11 amino acids. Trimming removed 6 bases from V and 11 bases from J, with 11 bases in between. Germline V CDR1 and CDR2: MNHEY, SVGAGI. CDR3 in amino acids: CASRVGPKQFF. The CDR3 coding sequence is TGTGCCAGCAGAGTTGGACCGAAGCAGTTCTTC.

V and J are TRBV4-3 and TRBJ2-1, with D maybe TRBD2 (5 bases). Germline loops: CDR1 LGHNA, CDR2 YSLEER. V was trimmed by 4 bases and J by 4 bases, leaving 14 bases between them. The CDR3 contains 15 residues. As DNA, the CDR3 is TGCGCCAGCAGCCCCGACGCTGGACTGTACAATGAGCAGTTCTTC. Its protein product is CASSPDAGLYNEQFF.

This chain joins TRBV6-1 and TRBJ2-1; TRBD1 matches 8 bases. The J segment lost 4 bases and the V segment lost 2 bases, leaving 4 bases of the junction unmatched. CDR3 length: 15 amino acids. CDR1 and CDR2 from the germline V gene are MNHNS and SASEGT. CDR3 coding DNA: TGTGCCAGCAGTGAAACACAGGGGGTTTACAATGAGCAGTTCTTC. Translating gives CASSETQGVYNEQFF.

The chain has TRBV7-2 and TRBJ2-7; D uncertain. V was shortened by 5 bases and J by 2 bases, with 10 bases between the two germline ends. CDR3 length equals 13 residues. From germline, CDR1 is SGHTA and CDR2 FQGNSA. The CDR3 here is CASSVSLTYEQYF. CDR3 DNA sequence: TGTGCCAGCAGCGTCTCCCTAACCTACGAGCAGTACTTC.

The genes are TRBV5-1 and TRBJ2-5; 7 positions agree with TRBD2. After removal of 4 bases from V and 5 bases from J, the junction contained 5 bases not matched to a gene. Per the germline V gene, CDR1 is SGHRS and CDR2 is YFSETQ. The CDR3 runs to 13 residues. CDR3: CASSGGSGETQYF. DNA for the CDR3: TGCGCCAGCAGCGGCGGGAGTGGTGAGACCCAGTACTTC.

This clone was observed once. J is TRBJ2-7 and V is TRBV15, with D possibly TRBD2 on 5 matching bases. The CDR3 runs to 14 residues. V was pared by 0 bases and J by 2 bases, with 8 bases between. The germline CDR1 and CDR2 sequences are LNHNV and YYDKDF (reference sequence). For the CDR3, the DNA is TGTGCCACCAGCAGAGACGAGGGCGCCTACGAGCAGTACTTC. The encoded protein is CATSRDEGAYEQYF. The full variable domain, in which reference TRBV15 and TRBJ2-7 provide the parts outside the CDR3, is DAMVIQNPRYQVTQFGKPVTLSCSQTLNHNVMYWYQQKSSQAPKLLFHYYDKDFNNEADTPDNFQSRRPNTSFCFLDIRSPGLGDTAMYLCATSRDEGAYEQYFGPGTRLTVT.

The rearrangement links TRBV5-4 to TRBJ2-1, with a possible D match to TRBD1 (6 bases). CDR1 and CDR2 (germline): SGHNT, YYREEE (reference sequence). Trimming took 5 bases from V and 2 from J, leaving 8 bases between them. CDR3 length: 13 amino acids. CDR3 in DNA: TGTGCCAGCAGTGGGGGCCCCTACAATGAGCAGTTCTTC. Its translation is CASSGGPYNEQFF.